This TCR beta chain was documented in a study of T cells in localized non-small cell lung cancer. This CDR3 contains 15 residues. Germline CDR1 and CDR2: SGHNT and YENEEA. With 5 bases clipped from V and 11 bases from J, the junction kept 15 bases outside the gene matches. General study findings and limits: Uninvolved adjacent lung had the highest recorded T cell clonality, with tumor below it.

In this sample, this clone turned up a few times. The antigen remains unidentified. Sequenced by immunoSEQ multiplex PCR; TCRdb stores in-frame clones only, minus some. The sample comprises under 3,500 clones, 25% to 35% of which are singletons, and roughly 8% rests with the top ten. The input for sequencing was lung tumor tissue, taken before any cancer treatment. The rearrangement links TRBV11-3 to TRBJ1-5; 7 nucleotides line up with TRBD1. The sequence derives from a man between 40 and 69 years old with stage II squamous cell lung carcinoma. The CDR3 DNA is TGTGCCAGCAGCCCACGGACAGGTCGGGGTATAGCCCAGCATTTT. The encoded protein is CASSPRTGRGIAQHF.